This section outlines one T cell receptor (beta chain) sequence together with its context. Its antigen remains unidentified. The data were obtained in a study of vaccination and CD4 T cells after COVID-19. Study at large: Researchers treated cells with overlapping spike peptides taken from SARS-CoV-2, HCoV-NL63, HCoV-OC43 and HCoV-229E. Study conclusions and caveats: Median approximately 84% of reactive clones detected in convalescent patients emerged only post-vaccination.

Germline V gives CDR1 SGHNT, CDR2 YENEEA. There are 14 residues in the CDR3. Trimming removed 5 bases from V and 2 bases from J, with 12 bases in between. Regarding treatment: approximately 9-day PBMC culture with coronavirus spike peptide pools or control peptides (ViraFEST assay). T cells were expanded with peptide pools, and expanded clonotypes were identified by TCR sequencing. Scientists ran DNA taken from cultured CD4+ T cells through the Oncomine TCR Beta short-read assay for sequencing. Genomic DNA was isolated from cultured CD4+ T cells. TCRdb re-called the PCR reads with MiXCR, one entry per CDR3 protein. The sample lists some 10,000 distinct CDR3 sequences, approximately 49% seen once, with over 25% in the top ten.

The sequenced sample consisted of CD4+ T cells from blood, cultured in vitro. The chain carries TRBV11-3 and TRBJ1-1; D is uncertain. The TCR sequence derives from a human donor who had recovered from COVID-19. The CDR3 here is CASSTTGSNTEAFF. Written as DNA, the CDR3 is TGTGCCAGCAGCACCACGGGCAGTAACACTGAAGCTTTCTTT.